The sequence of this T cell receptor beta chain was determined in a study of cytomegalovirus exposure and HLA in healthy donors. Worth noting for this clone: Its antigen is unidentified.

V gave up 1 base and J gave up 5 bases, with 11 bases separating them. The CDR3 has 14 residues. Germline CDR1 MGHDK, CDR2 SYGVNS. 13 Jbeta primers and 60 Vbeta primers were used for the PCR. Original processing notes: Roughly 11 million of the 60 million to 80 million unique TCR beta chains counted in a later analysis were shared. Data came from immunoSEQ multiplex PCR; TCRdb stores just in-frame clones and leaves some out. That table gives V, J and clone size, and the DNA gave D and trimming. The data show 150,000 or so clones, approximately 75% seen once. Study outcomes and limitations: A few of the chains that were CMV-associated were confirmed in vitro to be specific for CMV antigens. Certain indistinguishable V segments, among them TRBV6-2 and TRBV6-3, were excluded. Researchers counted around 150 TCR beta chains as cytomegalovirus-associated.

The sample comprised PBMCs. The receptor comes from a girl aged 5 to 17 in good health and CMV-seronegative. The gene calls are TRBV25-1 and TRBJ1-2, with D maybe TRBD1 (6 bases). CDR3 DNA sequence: TGTGCCAGCAGTGAATTCACAGGGAGATATGGCTACACCTTC. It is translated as CASSEFTGRYGYTF.